The rows below give T cell receptor beta chains drawn from one sample of a study of T cell responses to AZD1222 COVID-19 vaccine. Clones were read by immunoSEQ multiplex PCR, and TCRdb kept only the in-frame ones, dropping some. This sample has under 150,000 clones, with about 92% found just once. The sequencing here drew on peripheral blood, taken on day 0 of AZD1222 vaccination. These receptor sequences come from an adult in good health. The CDR3 runs from the conserved cysteine through the conserved F or W. Fields, in order: V gene, D gene, clone size, J gene, CDR3 DNA, CDR3 protein. D genes are given only for firm matches. Rows may omit the clone size; those that give it use once, few, many or a size class.

TRBV12-5	TRBD1	.	TRBJ1-4	TGTGCTAGTGCTAGGGGGCAGGGAGGAGAAAAACTGTTTTTT	CASARGQGGEKLFF
TRBV6-4	TRBD1	few	TRBJ1-1	TGTGCCAGCAGTGCACAGGGGTCCCCCACTGAAGCTTTCTTT	CASSAQGSPTEAFF
TRBV9	TRBD1	.	TRBJ1-6	TGTGCCAGCAGCCTCCGGACAGGGAGCCCCTATAATTCACCCCTCCACTTT	CASSLRTGSPYNSPLHF
TRBV28	.	.	TRBJ2-7	TGTGCCAGCAGTCTAACAAGGAGGGGTCGGTCCTACGAGCAGTACTTC	CASSLTRRGRSYEQYF
TRBV10-3	TRBD1	.	TRBJ2-7	TGTGCCATACGGACAGGGGAGCGTTACGAGCAGTACTTC	CAIRTGERYEQYF
TRBV2	TRBD1	.	TRBJ1-3	TGTGCCAGCTCGGGACAGGCCATCTCTGGAAACACCATATATTTT	CASSGQAISGNTIYF
TRBV7-2	.	.	TRBJ1-3	TGTGCCAGCAGCCCGGGACCTTACTCTGGAAACACCATATATTTT	CASSPGPYSGNTIYF
TRBV5-1	TRBD1	.	TRBJ2-5	TGCGCCAGCAGCCCTACTCCGGACAGGGTTCAAGAGACCCAGTACTTC	CASSPTPDRVQETQYF
TRBV28	.	.	TRBJ1-3	TGTGCCAGCAGCCCGGGTGCCTCTGGAAACACCATATATTTT	CASSPGASGNTIYF
TRBV18	.	.	TRBJ2-7	TGTGCCAGCTCGCGGGACAGCTACGAGCAGTACTTC	CASSRDSYEQYF